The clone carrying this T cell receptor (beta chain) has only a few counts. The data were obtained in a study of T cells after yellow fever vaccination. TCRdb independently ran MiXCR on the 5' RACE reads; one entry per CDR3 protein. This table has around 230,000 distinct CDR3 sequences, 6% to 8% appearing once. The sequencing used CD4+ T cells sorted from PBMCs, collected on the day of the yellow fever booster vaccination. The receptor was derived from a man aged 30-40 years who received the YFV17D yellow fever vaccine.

The CDR3 nucleotides read TGTGCCAGTAGTCCAGGAGCGGGACGATACGAGCAGTACTTC. Translating gives CASSPGAGRYEQYF. This chain joins TRBV19 and TRBJ2-7; 7 bases are a match to TRBD2. This CDR3 contains 14 residues. Per the germline V gene, CDR1 is LNHDA and CDR2 is SQIVND (reference sequence). V trimming: 5 bases; J trimming: 4 bases; junction bases outside the gene matches: 8.